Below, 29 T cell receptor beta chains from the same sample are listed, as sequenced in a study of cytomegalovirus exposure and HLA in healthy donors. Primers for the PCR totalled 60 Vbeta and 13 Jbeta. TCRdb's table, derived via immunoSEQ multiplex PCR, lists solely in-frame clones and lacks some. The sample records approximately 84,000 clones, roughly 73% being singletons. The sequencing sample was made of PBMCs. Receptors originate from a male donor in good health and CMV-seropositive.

The CDR3 nucleotides read TGTGCCAGCAGATCAAACGACAGGGGACAACAGCCCCAGCATTTT. Translating it yields CASRSNDRGQQPQHF. The V and J genes are TRBV6-5 and TRBJ1-5, with TRBD1 identical over 8 bases. V lost 6 bases, J lost 7 bases, and 11 bases stayed unmatched. CDR3 size: 15 residues. Germline V gene sequence: CDR1 MNHEY, CDR2 SVGAGI.

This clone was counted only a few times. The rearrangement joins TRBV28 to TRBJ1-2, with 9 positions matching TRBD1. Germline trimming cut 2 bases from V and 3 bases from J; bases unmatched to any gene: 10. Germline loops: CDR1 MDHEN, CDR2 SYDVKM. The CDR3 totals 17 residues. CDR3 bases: TGTGCCAGCAGTTTAAAAGGGTGGGACAGGGCCTACTATGGCTACACCTTC. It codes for CASSLKGWDRAYYGYTF.

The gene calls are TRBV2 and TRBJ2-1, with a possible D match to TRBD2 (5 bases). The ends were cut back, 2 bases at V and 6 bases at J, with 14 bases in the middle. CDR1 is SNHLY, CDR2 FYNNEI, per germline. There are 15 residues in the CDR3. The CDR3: CASSEMISRGNEQFF. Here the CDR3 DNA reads TGTGCCAGCAGTGAAATGATCTCACGGGGCAATGAGCAGTTCTTC.

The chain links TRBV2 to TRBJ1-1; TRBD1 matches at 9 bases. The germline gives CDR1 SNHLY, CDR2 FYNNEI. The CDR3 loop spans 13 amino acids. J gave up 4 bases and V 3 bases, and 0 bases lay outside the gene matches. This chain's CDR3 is CASSETGGTEAFF. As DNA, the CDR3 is TGTGCCAGCAGTGAGACAGGGGGCACTGAAGCTTTCTTT.

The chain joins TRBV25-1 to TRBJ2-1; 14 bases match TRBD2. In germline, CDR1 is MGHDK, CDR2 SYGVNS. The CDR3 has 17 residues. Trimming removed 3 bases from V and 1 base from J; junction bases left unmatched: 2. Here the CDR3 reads CASSEGLAGDSYNEQFF. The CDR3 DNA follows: TGTGCCAGCAGTGAGGGACTAGCGGGGGATTCCTACAATGAGCAGTTCTTC. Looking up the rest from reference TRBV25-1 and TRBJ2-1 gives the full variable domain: EADIYQTPRYLVIGTGKKITLECSQTMGHDKMYWYQQDPGMELHLIHYSYGVNSTEKGDLSSESTVSRIRTEHFPLTLESARPSHTSQYLCASSEGLAGDSYNEQFFGPGTRLTVL.

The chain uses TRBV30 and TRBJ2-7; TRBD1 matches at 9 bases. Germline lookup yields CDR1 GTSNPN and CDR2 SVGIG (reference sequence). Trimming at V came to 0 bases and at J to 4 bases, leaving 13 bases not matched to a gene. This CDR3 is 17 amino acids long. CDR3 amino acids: CAWSVPNSQDRGYEQYF. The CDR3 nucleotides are TGTGCCTGGAGTGTACCTAACAGCCAGGACAGGGGATACGAGCAGTACTTC.

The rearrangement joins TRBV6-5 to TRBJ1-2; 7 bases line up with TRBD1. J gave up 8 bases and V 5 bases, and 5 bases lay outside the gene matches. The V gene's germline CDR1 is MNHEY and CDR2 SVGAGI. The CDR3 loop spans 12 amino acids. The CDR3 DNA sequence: TGTGCCAGCAGTGACAGGGTTGGCGGCTACACCTTC. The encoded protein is CASSDRVGGYTF.

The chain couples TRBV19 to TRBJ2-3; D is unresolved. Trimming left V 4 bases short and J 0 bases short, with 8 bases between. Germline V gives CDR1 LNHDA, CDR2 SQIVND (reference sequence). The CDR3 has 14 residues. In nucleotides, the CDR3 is TGTGCCAGTAGTACTGAGCTTAGCACAGATACGCAGTATTTT. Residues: CASSTELSTDTQYF.

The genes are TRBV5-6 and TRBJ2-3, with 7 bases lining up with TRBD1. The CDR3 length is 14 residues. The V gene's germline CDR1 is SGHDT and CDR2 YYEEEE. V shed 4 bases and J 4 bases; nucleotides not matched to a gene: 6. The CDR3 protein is CASSKDRVSDTQYF. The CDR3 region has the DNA TGTGCCAGCAGCAAAGACAGGGTCTCAGATACGCAGTATTTT.

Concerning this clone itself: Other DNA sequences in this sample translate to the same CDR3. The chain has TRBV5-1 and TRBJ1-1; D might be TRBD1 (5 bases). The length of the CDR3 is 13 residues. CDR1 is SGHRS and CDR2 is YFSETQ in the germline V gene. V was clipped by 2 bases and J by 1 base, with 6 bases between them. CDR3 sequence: CASSLTGNTEAFF. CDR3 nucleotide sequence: TGCGCCAGCAGCTTAACAGGGAACACTGAAGCTTTCTTT.

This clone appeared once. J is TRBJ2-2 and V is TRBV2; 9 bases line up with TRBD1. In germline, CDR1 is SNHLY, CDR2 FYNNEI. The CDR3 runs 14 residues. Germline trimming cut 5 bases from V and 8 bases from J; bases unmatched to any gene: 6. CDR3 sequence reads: CASSTRQGVGELFF. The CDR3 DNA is TGTGCCAGCAGTACACGACAGGGGGTAGGGGAGCTGTTTTTT. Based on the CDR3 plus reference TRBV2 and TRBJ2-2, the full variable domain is EPEVTQTPSHQVTQMGQEVILRCVPISNHLYFYWYRQILGQKVEFLVSFYNNEISEKSEIFDDQFSVERPDGSNFTLKIRSTKLEDSAMYFCASSTRQGVGELFFGEGSRLTVL.

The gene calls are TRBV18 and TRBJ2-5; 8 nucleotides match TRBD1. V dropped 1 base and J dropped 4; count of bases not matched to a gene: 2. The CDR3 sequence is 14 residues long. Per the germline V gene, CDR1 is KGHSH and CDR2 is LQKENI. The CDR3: CASSPLDRGETQYF. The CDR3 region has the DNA TGTGCCAGCTCACCACTCGACAGGGGAGAGACCCAGTACTTC.

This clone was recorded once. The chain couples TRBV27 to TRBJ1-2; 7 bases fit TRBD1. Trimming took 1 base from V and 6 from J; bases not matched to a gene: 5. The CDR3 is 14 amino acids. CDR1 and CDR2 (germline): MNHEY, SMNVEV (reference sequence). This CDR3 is CASSLYRGSHGYTF. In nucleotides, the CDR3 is TGTGCCAGCAGTTTATACAGGGGTAGCCATGGCTACACCTTC.

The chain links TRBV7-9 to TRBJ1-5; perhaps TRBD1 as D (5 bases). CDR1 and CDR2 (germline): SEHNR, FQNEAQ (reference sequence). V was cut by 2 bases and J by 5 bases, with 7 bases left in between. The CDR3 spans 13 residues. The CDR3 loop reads CASSLRGDQPQHF. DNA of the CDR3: TGTGCCAGCAGCTTAAGGGGTGATCAGCCCCAGCATTTT.

The CDR3 DNA sequence: TGCGCCAGCAGCTTGGGAGCGGGAAAGACCTACGAGCAGTACTTC. Its translation is CASSLGAGKTYEQYF. The V call is TRBV5-1, the J call TRBJ2-7; 7 positions agree with TRBD2. This CDR3 contains 15 residues. Germline V gives CDR1 SGHRS, CDR2 YFSETQ. Trimming at V came to 0 bases and at J to 2 bases, leaving 5 bases not matched to a gene.

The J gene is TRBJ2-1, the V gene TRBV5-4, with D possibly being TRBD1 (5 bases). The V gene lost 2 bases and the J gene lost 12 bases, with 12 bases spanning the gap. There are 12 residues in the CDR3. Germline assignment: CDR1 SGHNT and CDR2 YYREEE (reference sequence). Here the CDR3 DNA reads TGTGCCAGCAGCTTCGCTGGGGCGTGGCAGTTCTTC. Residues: CASSFAGAWQFF.

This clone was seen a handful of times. The CDR3 DNA is TGCGCCAGCAGCTCCCCGGGGTGGAACTCCTACGAGCAGTACTTC. It translates to CASSSPGWNSYEQYF. The V and J genes are TRBV5-1 and TRBJ2-7; maybe TRBD2 (5 bases). The CDR3 has 15 amino acids. Germline V CDR1 and CDR2: SGHRS, YFSETQ. Trimming left V 3 bases short and J 0 bases short, with 13 bases between.

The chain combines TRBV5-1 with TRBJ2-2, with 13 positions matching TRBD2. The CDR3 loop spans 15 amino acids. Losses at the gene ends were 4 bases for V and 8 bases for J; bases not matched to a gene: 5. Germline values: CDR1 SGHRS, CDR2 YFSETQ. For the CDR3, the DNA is TGCGCCAGCAGCGGGACTAGCGGGGCGAGAGGGGAGCTGTTTTTT. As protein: CASSGTSGARGELFF. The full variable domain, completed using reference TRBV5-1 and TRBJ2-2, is KAGVTQTPRYLIKTRGQQVTLSCSPISGHRSVSWYQQTPGQGLQFLFEYFSETQRNKGNFPGRFSGRQFSNSRSEMNVSTLELGDSALYLCASSGTSGARGELFFGEGSRLTVL.

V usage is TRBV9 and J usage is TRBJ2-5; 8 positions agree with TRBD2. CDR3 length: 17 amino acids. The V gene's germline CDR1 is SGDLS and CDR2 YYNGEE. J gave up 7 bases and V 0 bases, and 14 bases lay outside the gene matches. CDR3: CASSVDPPAGVQRTQYF. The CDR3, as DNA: TGTGCCAGCAGCGTAGACCCCCCAGCGGGAGTGCAGAGGACCCAGTACTTC.

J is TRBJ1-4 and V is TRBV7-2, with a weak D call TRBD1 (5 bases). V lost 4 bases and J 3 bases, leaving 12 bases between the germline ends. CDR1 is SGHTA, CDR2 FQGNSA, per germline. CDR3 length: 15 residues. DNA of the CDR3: TGTGCCAGCAGCTCCTCAGGGAGGGCTAATGAAAAACTGTTTTTT. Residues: CASSSSGRANEKLFF.

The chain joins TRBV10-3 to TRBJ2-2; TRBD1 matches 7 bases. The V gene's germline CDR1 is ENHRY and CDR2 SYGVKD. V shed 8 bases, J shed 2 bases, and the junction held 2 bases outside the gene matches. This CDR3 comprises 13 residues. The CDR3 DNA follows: TGTGCCATCCAGGGGGTTAACACCGGGGAGCTGTTTTTT. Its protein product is CAIQGVNTGELFF.

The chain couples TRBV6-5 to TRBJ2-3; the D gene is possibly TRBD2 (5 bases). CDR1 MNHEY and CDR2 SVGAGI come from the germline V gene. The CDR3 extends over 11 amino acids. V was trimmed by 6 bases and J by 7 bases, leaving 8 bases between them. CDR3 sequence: CASRRGNTQYF. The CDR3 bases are TGTGCCAGCAGACGGGGAAATACGCAGTATTTT.

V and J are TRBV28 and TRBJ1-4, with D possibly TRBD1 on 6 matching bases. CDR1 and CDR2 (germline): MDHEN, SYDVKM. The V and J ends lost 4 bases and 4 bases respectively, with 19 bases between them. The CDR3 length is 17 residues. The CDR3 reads CASSSQDAGALNEKLFF. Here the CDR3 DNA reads TGTGCCAGCAGTTCCCAAGACGCAGGGGCCCTTAATGAAAAACTGTTTTTT.

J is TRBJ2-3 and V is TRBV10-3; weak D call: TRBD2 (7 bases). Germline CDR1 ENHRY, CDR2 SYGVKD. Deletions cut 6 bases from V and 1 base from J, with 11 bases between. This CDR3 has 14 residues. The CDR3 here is CAISRGAGTDTQYF. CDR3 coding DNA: TGTGCCATCAGCCGGGGGGCCGGCACAGATACGCAGTATTTT.

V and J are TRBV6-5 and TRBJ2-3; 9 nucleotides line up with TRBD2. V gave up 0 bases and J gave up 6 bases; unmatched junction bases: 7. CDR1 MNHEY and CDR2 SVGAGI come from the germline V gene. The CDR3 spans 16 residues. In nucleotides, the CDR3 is TGTGCCAGCAGTTACTCTAGCGGGAGTGGCCGGGATACGCAGTATTTT. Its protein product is CASSYSSGSGRDTQYF.

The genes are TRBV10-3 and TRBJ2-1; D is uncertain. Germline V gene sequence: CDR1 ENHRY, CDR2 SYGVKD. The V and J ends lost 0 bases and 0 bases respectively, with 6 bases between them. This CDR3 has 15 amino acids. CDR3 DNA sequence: TGTGCCATCAGTGAGTCCCCGTACTCCTACAATGAGCAGTTCTTC. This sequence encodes CAISESPYSYNEQFF.

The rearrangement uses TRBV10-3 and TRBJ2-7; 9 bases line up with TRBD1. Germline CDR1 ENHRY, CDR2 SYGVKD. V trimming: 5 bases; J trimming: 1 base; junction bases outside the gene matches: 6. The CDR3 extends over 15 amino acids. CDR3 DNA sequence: TGTGCCATCAGTTACGACAGGGGGGAATCCTACGAGCAGTACTTC. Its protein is CAISYDRGESYEQYF.

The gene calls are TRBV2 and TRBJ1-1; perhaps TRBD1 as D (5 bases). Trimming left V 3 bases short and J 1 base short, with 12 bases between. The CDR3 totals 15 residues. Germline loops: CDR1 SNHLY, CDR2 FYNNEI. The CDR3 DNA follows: TGTGCCAGCAGTGAGGTAGGGACTGGGAACACTGAAGCTTTCTTT. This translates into CASSEVGTGNTEAFF.

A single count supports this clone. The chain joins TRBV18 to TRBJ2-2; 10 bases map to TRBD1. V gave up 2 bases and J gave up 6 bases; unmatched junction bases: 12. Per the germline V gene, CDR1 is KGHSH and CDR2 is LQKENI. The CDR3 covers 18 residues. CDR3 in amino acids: CASSPFYAGTGEPGELFF. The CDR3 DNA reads TGTGCCAGCTCACCATTTTACGCCGGGACAGGGGAACCCGGGGAGCTGTTTTTT.